This is a list of T cell receptor beta chains from one sample in a study of response to subunit inactivated influenza vaccine. TCRdb itself ran the RT-PCR reads through MiXCR, one entry per CDR3 protein. The table has hundreds of thousands of distinct CDR3 sequences, 25% seen once; the top ten hold under 2.5%. The specimen comprised CD4+ T cells sorted from PBMCs, sampled approximately 5 days after vaccination. Source of these receptors: a man aged 45-65 years who received an inactivated influenza vaccine. The CDR3 runs from the conserved cysteine through the conserved F or W. A D gene is named only where the DNA matches it firmly. Rows may omit the clone size; those that give it use once, few, many or a size class.

V gene	J gene	clone size	D gene	CDR3 DNA	CDR3 protein
TRBV20-1	TRBJ2-5	few	TRBD2	TGCAGTGCTGGACTAGCGGGGTTCCCAGGGACCCAGTACTTC	CSAGLAGFPGTQYF
TRBV6-2/TRBV6-3	TRBJ2-6	few	.	TGTGCCAGCACCAGACCCCGTGACAGCCAAGTTCTTGGGGCCAACGTCCTGACTTTC	CASTRPRDSQVLGANVLTF
TRBV4-3	TRBJ2-7	.	.	TGCGCCAGCAGCCAAGATTGGGGGGTGTACTACGAGCAGTACTTC	CASSQDWGVYYEQYF
TRBV5-5	TRBJ2-7	.	.	TGTGCCAGCAGCTTGTCGGCGAACTCCTACGAGCAGTACTTC	CASSLSANSYEQYF
TRBV11-2	TRBJ1-4	.	.	TGTGCCAGCAGCTTAGATCTCCGTGAAAAACTGTTTTTT	CASSLDLREKLFF
TRBV5-1	TRBJ1-1	.	.	TGCGCCAGCAGCCCGAATCCGGGGGTTGCTGAAGCTTTCTTT	CASSPNPGVAEAFF
TRBV5-1	TRBJ2-7	.	.	TGCGCCAGCAGCTTGCTGGAAAGGGGGGACTACGAGCAGTACTTC	CASSLLERGDYEQYF
TRBV20-1	TRBJ2-3	few	.	TGCAGTGCTAGGTCCGCCCACTTGCCCACCCATACGCAGTATTTT	CSARSAHLPTHTQYF
TRBV18	TRBJ2-7	.	.	TGTGCCAGCTCAGGGGACGGAAGGACCGAGCAGTACTTC	CASSGDGRTEQYF
TRBV20-1	TRBJ2-1	.	TRBD1	TGCAGTGCTAGACAAGGACAGGCCCTAAGTGATGAGCAGTTCTTC	CSARQGQALSDEQFF
TRBV7-9	TRBJ1-1	.	.	TGTGCCAGCAGCTCGCAACTACAGGGTATGCGGAACACTGAAGCTTTCTTT	CASSSQLQGMRNTEAFF
TRBV10-3	TRBJ2-6	.	.	TGTGCCATCAAGTCCGAGGTTGCCCTCTCTGGGGCCAACGTCCTGACTTTC	CAIKSEVALSGANVLTF
TRBV9	TRBJ2-1	.	.	TGTGCCAGCAGCGTGGGGGCAGGGTACAATGAGCAGTTCTTC	CASSVGAGYNEQFF
TRBV20-1	TRBJ1-1	.	.	TGCAGTGCCGTCCACGGGCCCCTGAACACTGAAGCTTTCTTT	CSAVHGPLNTEAFF
TRBV20-1	TRBJ2-7	.	TRBD2	TGCACCCCTGTGGGGGGCGGGAGGGCGCGGGAGCAGTACTTC	CTPVGGGRAREQYF
TRBV9	TRBJ2-3	few	.	TGTGCCAGCAGCGTAGGACAATTCACAGATACGCAGTATTTT	CASSVGQFTDTQYF
TRBV12-3/TRBV12-4	TRBJ2-5	few	.	TGTGCCAGCAAGCAACAGGTCGCCCAAGAGACCCAGTACTTC	CASKQQVAQETQYF
TRBV9	TRBJ2-3	.	TRBD1	TGTGCCAGCAGCGTAGGTTTACAGGGGGCAGGGGATACGCAGTATTTT	CASSVGLQGAGDTQYF
TRBV21-1	TRBJ1-1	.	.	TGTGCCAGCAGCAAAGATGTCGGACAACCGAACACTGAAGCTTTCTTT	CASSKDVGQPNTEAFF
TRBV20-1	TRBJ2-7	.	TRBD1	TGCAGTGCCATCCCGGGACAGGGGTACGAGCAGTACTTC	CSAIPGQGYEQYF
TRBV20-1	TRBJ2-7	few	TRBD1	TGCAGTGCCAGATCCCGACAGGGGGCCTACGAGCAGTACTTC	CSARSRQGAYEQYF
TRBV15	TRBJ2-7	few	.	TGTGCCACCAGCAGGGAGGCGGTAGGCTACGAGCAGTACTTC	CATSREAVGYEQYF
TRBV6-1	TRBJ2-2	few	TRBD2	TGTGCCAGCAGCGGGGGGGGACAAGGGGCCGGGGAGCTGTTTTTT	CASSGGGQGAGELFF
TRBV27	TRBJ2-1	.	.	TGTGCCAGCAGTTTATCGGGGCGGTCCAGCTCCTACAATGAGCAGTTCTTC	CASSLSGRSSSYNEQFF
TRBV6-5	TRBJ2-5	.	.	TGTGCCAGCAGTTACTTCGAGAGCCAAGAGACCCAGTACTTC	CASSYFESQETQYF
TRBV4-1	TRBJ1-2	few	TRBD1	TGCGCCAGCAGCCAAGATCGCCAAGGACAGGGGTGGTATGGCTACACCTTC	CASSQDRQGQGWYGYTF
TRBV29-1	TRBJ1-3	.	.	TGCAGCGTTGGGGGCAGGGCTGCAGGAAACACCATATATTTT	CSVGGRAAGNTIYF
TRBV18	TRBJ2-5	.	.	TGTGCCAGCTCACCACCGAGCGGTAATCGTGGCTCCCAGTACTTC	CASSPPSGNRGSQYF
TRBV9	TRBJ1-3	few	.	TGTGCCAGCAGCGTAGATATGGTCCGCCCTGGAAACACCATATATTTT	CASSVDMVRPGNTIYF
TRBV7-9	TRBJ2-7	few	TRBD1	TGTGCCAGCAGCTTAGGGAGGACAGGGGCGTCCTACGAGCAGTACTTC	CASSLGRTGASYEQYF
TRBV20-1	TRBJ2-3	.	.	TGCAGTGTTCCTACGGAGGCAGGAGGAGATACGCAGTATTTT	CSVPTEAGGDTQYF
TRBV5-1	TRBJ2-1	.	.	TGCGCCAGCAGCTTGGAACGGGGCGGCCTCTTGGGCAATGAGCAGTTCTTC	CASSLERGGLLGNEQFF
TRBV18	TRBJ2-6	few	.	TGTGCCAGCTCACTTCGAGGCGCTCCTGGGGCCAACGTCCTGACTTTC	CASSLRGAPGANVLTF
TRBV27	TRBJ2-1	.	TRBD1	TGTGCCAGCAGTTCCTACCGGACAGGGGAGCAGTTCTTC	CASSSYRTGEQFF
TRBV7-2	TRBJ2-1	.	.	TGTGCCACTGGAGGCCCACCCGAGCAGTTCTTC	CATGGPPEQFF
TRBV27	TRBJ2-3	.	TRBD2	TGTGCCAGCAGTTTATCCCCGGGAGGAGGTGCAGATACGCAGTATTTT	CASSLSPGGGADTQYF
TRBV20-1	TRBJ2-3	.	.	TGCAGTGCTACACGCGCTCGGGGGAGCCAATTCACAGATACGCAGTATTTT	CSATRARGSQFTDTQYF
TRBV20-1	TRBJ2-1	.	.	TGCAGTGCTAGAGATATCAGTTCGGGACCAGGAAATGAGCAGTTCTTC	CSARDISSGPGNEQFF
TRBV7-3	TRBJ2-5	.	TRBD2	TGTGCCAGCAGCTTAACAAGGAAACTGGGACTAGCGGGAGGGGATCTTGAGACCCAGTACTTC	CASSLTRKLGLAGGDLETQYF